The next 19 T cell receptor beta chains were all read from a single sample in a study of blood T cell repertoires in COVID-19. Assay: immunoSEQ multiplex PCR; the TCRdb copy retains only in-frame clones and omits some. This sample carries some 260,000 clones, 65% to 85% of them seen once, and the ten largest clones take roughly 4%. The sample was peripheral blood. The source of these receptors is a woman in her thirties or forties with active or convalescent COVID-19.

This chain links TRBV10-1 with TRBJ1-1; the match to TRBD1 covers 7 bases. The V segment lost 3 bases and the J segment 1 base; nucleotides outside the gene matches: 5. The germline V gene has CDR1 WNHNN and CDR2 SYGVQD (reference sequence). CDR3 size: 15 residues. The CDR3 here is CASSEDRASNTEAFF. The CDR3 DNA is TGCGCCAGCAGTGAAGACAGGGCGTCGAACACTGAAGCTTTCTTT.

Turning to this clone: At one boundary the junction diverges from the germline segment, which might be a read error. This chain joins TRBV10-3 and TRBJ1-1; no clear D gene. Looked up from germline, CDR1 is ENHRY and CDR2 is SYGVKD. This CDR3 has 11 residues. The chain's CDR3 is CAISESGRVAF. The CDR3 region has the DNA TGTGCCATCAGTGAGTCGGGGAGGGTTGCCTTT.

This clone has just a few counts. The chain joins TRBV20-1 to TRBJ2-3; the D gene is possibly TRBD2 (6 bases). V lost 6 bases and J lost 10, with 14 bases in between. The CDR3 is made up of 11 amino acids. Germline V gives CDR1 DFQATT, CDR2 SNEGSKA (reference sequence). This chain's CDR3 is CSAPKEGSQYF. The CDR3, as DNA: TGCAGTGCCCCGAAGGAGGGGTCGCAGTATTTT.

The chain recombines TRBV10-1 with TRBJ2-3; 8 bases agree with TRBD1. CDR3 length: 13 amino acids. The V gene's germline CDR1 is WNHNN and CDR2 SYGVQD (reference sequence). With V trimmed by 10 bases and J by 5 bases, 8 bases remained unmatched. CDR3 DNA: TGCGCCACCGCGGGACAGGCCGTAGATACGCAGTATTTT. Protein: CATAGQAVDTQYF.

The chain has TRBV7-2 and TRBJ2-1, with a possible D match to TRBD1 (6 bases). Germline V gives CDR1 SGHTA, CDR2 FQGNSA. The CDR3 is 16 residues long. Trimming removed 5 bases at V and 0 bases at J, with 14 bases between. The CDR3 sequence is CASSPRTANSYNEQFF. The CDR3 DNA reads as TGTGCCAGCAGCCCAAGGACAGCAAACTCCTACAATGAGCAGTTCTTC.

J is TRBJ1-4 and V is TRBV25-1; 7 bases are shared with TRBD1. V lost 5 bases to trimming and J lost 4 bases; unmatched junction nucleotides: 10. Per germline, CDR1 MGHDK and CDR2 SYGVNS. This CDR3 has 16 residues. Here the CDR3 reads CASSPQGDGNNEKLFF. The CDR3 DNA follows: TGTGCCAGCAGTCCCCAGGGGGACGGGAATAATGAAAAACTGTTTTTT.

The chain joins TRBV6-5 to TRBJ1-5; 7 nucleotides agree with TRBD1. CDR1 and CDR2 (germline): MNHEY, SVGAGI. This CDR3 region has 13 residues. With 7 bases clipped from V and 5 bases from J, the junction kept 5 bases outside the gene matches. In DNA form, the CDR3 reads TGTGCCAGCAAACCGACAGGGCATCAGCCCCAGCATTTT. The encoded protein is CASKPTGHQPQHF.

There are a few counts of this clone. The CDR3 DNA sequence: TGTGCCAGCAGCTTAGATCTAAATTCACCCCTCCACTTT. It is translated as CASSLDLNSPLHF. The chain couples TRBV7-2 to TRBJ1-6; D is uncertain. The germline V and J ends were trimmed by 1 base and 7 bases, with 5 bases remaining between them. There are 13 residues in the CDR3. Germline CDR1 SGHTA, CDR2 FQGNSA.

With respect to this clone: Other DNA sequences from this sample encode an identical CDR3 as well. The CDR3 spells CASSPGTGAHEQYF. DNA for the CDR3: TGTGCCAGCAGCCCCGGGACAGGGGCCCACGAGCAGTACTTC. V gene TRBV7-3 combines with J gene TRBJ2-7; 10 bases map to TRBD1. V was pared by 5 bases and J by 5 bases, with 6 bases of the junction left unmatched. From germline, CDR1 is SGHTA and CDR2 FQGTGA. This CDR3 is 14 amino acids long.

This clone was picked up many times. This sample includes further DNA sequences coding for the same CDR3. CDR3: CASSMVGVNEKLFF. As DNA, the CDR3 is TGTGCCAGTAGTATGGTAGGGGTCAATGAAAAACTGTTTTTT. This chain links TRBV19 with TRBJ1-4; possible D gene TRBD1, 5 bases. The length of the CDR3 is 14 residues. V lost 3 bases, J lost 5 bases, and 10 bases lay in between. Looked up from germline, CDR1 is LNHDA and CDR2 is SQIVND (reference sequence).

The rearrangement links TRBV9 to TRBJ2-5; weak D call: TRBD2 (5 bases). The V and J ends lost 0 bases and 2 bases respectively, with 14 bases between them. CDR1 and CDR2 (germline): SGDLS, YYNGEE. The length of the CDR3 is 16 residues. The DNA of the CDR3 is TGTGCCAGCAGCGTAGGCGGTAGCGACGATCAAGAGACCCAGTACTTC. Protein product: CASSVGGSDDQETQYF.

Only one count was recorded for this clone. For the CDR3, the DNA is TGTGCCAGCAGCCACACAGAAAGCTCCTATAATTCACCCCTCCACTTT. Amino acids: CASSHTESSYNSPLHF. The V and J genes are TRBV7-9 and TRBJ1-6; D gene uncertain. Trimming pared 5 bases from V and 0 bases from J, leaving 11 bases between. Germline V gene sequence: CDR1 SEHNR, CDR2 FQNEAQ (reference sequence). This CDR3 spans 16 amino acids.

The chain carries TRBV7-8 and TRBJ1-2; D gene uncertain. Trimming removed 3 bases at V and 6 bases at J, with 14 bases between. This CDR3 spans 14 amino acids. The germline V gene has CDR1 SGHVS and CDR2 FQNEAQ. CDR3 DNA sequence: TGTGCCAGCAGCTTGGGAGGGCGCGGGGATGGCTACACCTTC. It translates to CASSLGGRGDGYTF.

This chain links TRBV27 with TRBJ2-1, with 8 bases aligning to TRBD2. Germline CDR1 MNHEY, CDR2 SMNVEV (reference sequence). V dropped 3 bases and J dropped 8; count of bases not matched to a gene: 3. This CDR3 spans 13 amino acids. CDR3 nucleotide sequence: TGTGCCAGCAGTTTTTCGGGAGGGTATGAGCAGTTCTTC. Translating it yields CASSFSGGYEQFF.

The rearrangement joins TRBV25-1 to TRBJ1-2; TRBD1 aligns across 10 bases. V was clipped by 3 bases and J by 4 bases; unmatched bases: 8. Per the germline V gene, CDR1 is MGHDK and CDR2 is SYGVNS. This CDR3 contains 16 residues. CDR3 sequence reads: CASSDHRDRGLYGYTF. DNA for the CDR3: TGTGCCAGCAGTGACCACCGGGACAGGGGACTCTATGGCTACACCTTC.

This chain's CDR3 is CASSYIGGGMNTEAFF. The CDR3 nucleotides read TGTGCCAGCAGTTACATCGGGGGGGGGATGAACACTGAAGCTTTCTTT. The rearrangement links TRBV6-5 to TRBJ1-1, with D possibly TRBD1 on 5 matching bases. Trimming removed 2 bases at V and 0 bases at J, with 13 bases between. CDR3 length: 16 amino acids. Germline CDR1 MNHEY, CDR2 SVGAGI.

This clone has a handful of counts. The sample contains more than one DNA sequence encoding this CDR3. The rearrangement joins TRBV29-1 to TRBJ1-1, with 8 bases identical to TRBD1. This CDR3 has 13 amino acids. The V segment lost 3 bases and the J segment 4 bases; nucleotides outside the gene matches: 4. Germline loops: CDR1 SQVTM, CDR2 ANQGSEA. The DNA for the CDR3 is TGCAGCGTTGATCAGGGGGCAGGCACTGAAGCTTTCTTT. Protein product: CSVDQGAGTEAFF.

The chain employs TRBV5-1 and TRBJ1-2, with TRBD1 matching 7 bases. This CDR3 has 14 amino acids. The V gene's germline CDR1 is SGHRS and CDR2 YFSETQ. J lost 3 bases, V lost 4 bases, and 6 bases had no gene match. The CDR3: CASSITGTDYGYTF. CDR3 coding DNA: TGCGCCAGCAGCATAACCGGGACAGACTATGGCTACACCTTC.

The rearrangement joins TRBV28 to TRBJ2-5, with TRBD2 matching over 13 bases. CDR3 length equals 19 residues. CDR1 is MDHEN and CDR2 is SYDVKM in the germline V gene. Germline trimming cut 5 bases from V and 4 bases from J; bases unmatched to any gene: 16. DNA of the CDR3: TGTGCCAGCAGTCCCCCGCCGGGACTAGCGGGGCCGGCCCGAGAGACCCAGTACTTC. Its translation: CASSPPPGLAGPARETQYF.